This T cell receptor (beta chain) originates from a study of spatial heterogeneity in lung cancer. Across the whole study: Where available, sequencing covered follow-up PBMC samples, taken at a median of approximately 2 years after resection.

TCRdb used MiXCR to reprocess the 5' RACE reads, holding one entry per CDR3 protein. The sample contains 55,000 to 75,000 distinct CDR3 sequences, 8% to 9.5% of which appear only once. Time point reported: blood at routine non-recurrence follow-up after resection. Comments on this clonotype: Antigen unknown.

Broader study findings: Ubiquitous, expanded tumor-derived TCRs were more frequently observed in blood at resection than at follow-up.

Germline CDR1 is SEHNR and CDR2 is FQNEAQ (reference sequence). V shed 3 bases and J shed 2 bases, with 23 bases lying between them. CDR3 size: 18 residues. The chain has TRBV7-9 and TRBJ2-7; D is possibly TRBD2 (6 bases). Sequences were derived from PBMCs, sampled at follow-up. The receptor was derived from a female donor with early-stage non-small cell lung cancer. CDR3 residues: CASSFAGLRTSPAYEQYF. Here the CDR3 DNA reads TGTGCCAGCAGCTTTGCGGGGTTACGGACTTCACCAGCCTACGAGCAGTACTTC.